Listed below are T cell receptor beta chains from one sample, sequenced in a study of blood T cell repertoires in COVID-19. The assay was immunoSEQ multiplex PCR, and TCRdb's table has in-frame clones only and misses some. This repertoire shows some 250,000 clones, about 70% found once; its top ten account for more than 2.5%. Sequenced: peripheral blood. These receptors were collected from a woman aged 80 or over with acute or convalescent COVID-19. The CDR3 runs from the conserved cysteine through the conserved F or W. The D gene is left open where the match is weak. A clone size is listed for some rows: how often the clone was seen (once, few, many), or a class if it is expanded.

NA,TRBJ1-6,TRBV3-1/TRBV3-2,NA,TGTGCCAGCAACCTAGGGGGAGGGATTTCACCCCTCCACTTT,CASNLGGGISPLHF
NA,TRBJ1-1,TRBV30,NA,TGTGCCTGGAGCCCTATAGGACAGTCTGAAGCTTTCTTT,CAWSPIGQSEAFF
NA,TRBJ2-7,TRBV7-2,TRBD1,TGTGCCAGCAGCTTAACCGGACAGGGTCCCTACGAGCAGTACTTC,CASSLTGQGPYEQYF
NA,TRBJ2-3,TRBV7-9,NA,TGTGCCAGCAGCTTAGTGGAGATGAAGCAGTATTTT,CASSLVEMKQYF
NA,TRBJ1-1,TRBV3-1/TRBV3-2,TRBD1,TGTGCCAGCAGCGCAGGACAGGGTCTGGGAGCTTTCTTT,CASSAGQGLGAFF
NA,TRBJ2-7,TRBV19,TRBD1,TGTGCCAGTAGTATCGGGACAGGACAATACGAGCAGTACTTC,CASSIGTGQYEQYF
NA,TRBJ2-2,TRBV5-6,TRBD2,TGTGCCAGCAGCAGCTTGGCGCTAGCGGCCGGGGAGCTGTTTTTT,CASSSLALAAGELFF
once,TRBJ1-2,TRBV12-5,TRBD1,TGTGCTAGTGGTGATGGGACAGCGCACCGAACTTACTATGGCTACACCTTC,CASGDGTAHRTYYGYTF
NA,TRBJ2-3,TRBV25-1,TRBD1,TGTGCCAGCAGAAACCCGCCGGGACAGGGGAATTCAGATACGCAGTATTTT,CASRNPPGQGNSDTQYF
NA,TRBJ1-1,TRBV5-1,NA,TGCGCCAGCACGGTCCCAGGGCAGACTGAAGCTTTCTTT,CASTVPGQTEAFF
NA,TRBJ1-1,TRBV18,NA,TGTGCCAGCTCACCCCCGGGACTCGGGGGGACTGAAGCTTTCTTT,CASSPPGLGGTEAFF
NA,TRBJ2-5,TRBV20-1,NA,TGCAGTGCTAGTGGCTGGGGAGGAGAGACCCAGTACTTC,CSASGWGGETQYF